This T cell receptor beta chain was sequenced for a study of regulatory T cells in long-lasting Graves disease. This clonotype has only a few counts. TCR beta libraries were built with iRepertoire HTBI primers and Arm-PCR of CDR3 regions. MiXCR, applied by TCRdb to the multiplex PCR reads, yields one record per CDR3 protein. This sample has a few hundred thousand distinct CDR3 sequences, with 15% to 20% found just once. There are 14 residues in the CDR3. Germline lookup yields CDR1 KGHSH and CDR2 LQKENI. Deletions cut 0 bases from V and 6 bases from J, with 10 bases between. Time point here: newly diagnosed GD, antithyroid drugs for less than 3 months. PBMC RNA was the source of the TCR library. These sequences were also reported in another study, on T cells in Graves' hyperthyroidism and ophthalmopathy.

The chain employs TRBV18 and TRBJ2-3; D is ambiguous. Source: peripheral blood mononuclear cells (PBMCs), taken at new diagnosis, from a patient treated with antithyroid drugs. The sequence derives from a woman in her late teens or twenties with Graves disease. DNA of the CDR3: TGTGCCAGCTCACCACCAATGGGGTGGGATACGCAGTATTTT. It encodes CASSPPMGWDTQYF.